This is a list of T cell receptor beta chains from one sample in a study of T cell changes during pregnancy in multiple sclerosis. Profiling relied on immunoSEQ multiplex PCR, and the TCRdb table lists in-frame clones only, not all of them. Of 41,000 or so clones listed, nearly 90% are singletons. Source: CD4+ T cells from peripheral blood mononuclear cells, taken in the first trimester of pregnancy. The receptors were sampled from a female donor with multiple sclerosis, enrolled in a pregnancy study. The CDR3 runs from the conserved cysteine through the conserved F or W. The D gene is left open where the match is weak. Size tells how often a clone was seen (once, few, many) or the class of an expanded clone, and some rows leave it out.

V gene: TRBV2; clone size: NA; CDR3 length: 12; D gene: NA; J gene: TRBJ1-2; CDR3 protein: CATSGGAYGYTF; CDR3 DNA: TGTGCCACTTCGGGGGGGGCCTATGGCTACACCTTC
V gene: TRBV9; clone size: NA; CDR3 length: 16; D gene: TRBD1; J gene: TRBJ1-4; CDR3 protein: CASSVDQGESNEKLFF; CDR3 DNA: TGTGCCAGCAGCGTAGATCAGGGGGAGTCTAATGAAAAACTGTTTTTT
V gene: TRBV11-3; clone size: NA; CDR3 length: 15; D gene: NA; J gene: TRBJ2-7; CDR3 protein: CASSLYPLTSYEQYF; CDR3 DNA: TGTGCCAGCAGCTTATACCCCCTAACCTCCTACGAGCAGTACTTC
V gene: TRBV6-5; clone size: NA; CDR3 length: 15; D gene: NA; J gene: TRBJ1-1; CDR3 protein: CASSPEGGRYTEAFF; CDR3 DNA: TGTGCCAGCAGTCCCGAAGGTGGCAGGTACACTGAAGCTTTCTTT
V gene: TRBV25-1; clone size: NA; CDR3 length: 16; D gene: NA; J gene: TRBJ2-1; CDR3 protein: CASSEYGAGRSSEQFF; CDR3 DNA: TGTGCCAGCAGTGAATATGGGGCCGGTAGAAGTAGTGAGCAGTTCTTC
V gene: TRBV5-4; clone size: NA; CDR3 length: 14; D gene: NA; J gene: TRBJ2-5; CDR3 protein: CAIRITGTQETQYF; CDR3 DNA: TGTGCCATCCGGATTACCGGGACTCAAGAGACCCAGTACTTC
V gene: TRBV7-2; clone size: NA; CDR3 length: 11; D gene: NA; J gene: TRBJ1-2; CDR3 protein: CASSGGAGYTF; CDR3 DNA: TGTGCCAGCAGTGGAGGGGCTGGCTACACCTTC
V gene: TRBV29-1; clone size: NA; CDR3 length: 11; D gene: NA; J gene: TRBJ1-1; CDR3 protein: CSLLLNTEAFF; CDR3 DNA: TGCAGCCTATTGCTGAACACTGAAGCTTTCTTT
V gene: TRBV30; clone size: once; CDR3 length: 14; D gene: NA; J gene: TRBJ2-7; CDR3 protein: CAWTPLAGKGEQYF; CDR3 DNA: TGTGCCTGGACCCCTCTCGCGGGAAAGGGCGAGCAGTACTTC
V gene: TRBV6-1; clone size: NA; CDR3 length: 13; D gene: NA; J gene: TRBJ1-5; CDR3 protein: CASSDPAGQPQHF; CDR3 DNA: TGTGCCAGCAGTGACCCCGCCGGTCAGCCCCAGCATTTT
V gene: TRBV28; clone size: NA; CDR3 length: 13; D gene: NA; J gene: TRBJ2-7; CDR3 protein: CASSLRHSYEQYF; CDR3 DNA: TGTGCCAGCAGTTTGCGGCATAGCTACGAGCAGTACTTC
V gene: TRBV15; clone size: NA; CDR3 length: 14; D gene: NA; J gene: TRBJ1-5; CDR3 protein: CATSRGTENQPQHF; CDR3 DNA: TGTGCCACCAGCAGAGGTACAGAGAATCAGCCCCAGCATTTT
V gene: TRBV5-1; clone size: NA; CDR3 length: 16; D gene: TRBD2; J gene: TRBJ2-2; CDR3 protein: CASSLGVAGATGELFF; CDR3 DNA: TGCGCCAGCAGCTTGGGAGTAGCGGGAGCCACCGGGGAGCTGTTTTTT
V gene: TRBV7-2; clone size: NA; CDR3 length: 16; D gene: TRBD1; J gene: TRBJ2-2; CDR3 protein: CASSLAGTVNTGELFF; CDR3 DNA: TGTGCCAGCAGCTTAGCGGGGACAGTTAACACCGGGGAGCTGTTTTTT
V gene: TRBV18; clone size: NA; CDR3 length: 14; D gene: TRBD1; J gene: TRBJ1-2; CDR3 protein: CASSPDRTAEGYTF; CDR3 DNA: TGTGCCAGCTCACCGGACAGGACGGCAGAAGGCTACACCTTC
V gene: TRBV7-2; clone size: NA; CDR3 length: 11; D gene: NA; J gene: TRBJ2-1; CDR3 protein: CASSLEGRGFF; CDR3 DNA: TGTGCCAGCAGCTTAGAAGGGCGGGGGTTCTTC
V gene: TRBV18; clone size: NA; CDR3 length: 13; D gene: NA; J gene: TRBJ1-4; CDR3 protein: CASCQGSDEKLFF; CDR3 DNA: TGTGCCAGCTGCCAGGGATCGGATGAAAAACTGTTTTTT
V gene: TRBV4-3; clone size: once; CDR3 length: 21; D gene: NA; J gene: TRBJ2-6; CDR3 protein: CASSQEVRVRSLNSGANVLTF; CDR3 DNA: TGCGCCAGCAGCCAAGAGGTACGAGTGCGATCCCTGAACTCTGGGGCCAACGTCCTGACTTTC
V gene: TRBV15; clone size: NA; CDR3 length: 15; D gene: NA; J gene: TRBJ2-1; CDR3 protein: CATSSLTGLNVRQFF; CDR3 DNA: TGTGCCACCAGCAGTCTTACGGGACTGAACGTTCGCCAGTTCTTC
V gene: TRBV5-1; clone size: NA; CDR3 length: 18; D gene: TRBD1; J gene: TRBJ1-1; CDR3 protein: CASSSGNRQGAKNTEAFF; CDR3 DNA: TGCGCCAGCAGCTCAGGAAATAGACAGGGGGCCAAGAACACTGAAGCTTTCTTT
V gene: TRBV7-7; clone size: NA; CDR3 length: 15; D gene: TRBD1; J gene: TRBJ2-5; CDR3 protein: CASSLGRGPQETQYF; CDR3 DNA: TGTGCTAGCAGCTTGGGCAGGGGGCCTCAAGAGACCCAGTACTTC
V gene: TRBV6-1; clone size: NA; CDR3 length: 15; D gene: NA; J gene: TRBJ2-1; CDR3 protein: CASSDGTYSYNEQFF; CDR3 DNA: TGTGCCAGCAGTGACGGGACTTACTCCTACAATGAGCAGTTCTTC
V gene: TRBV27; clone size: NA; CDR3 length: 15; D gene: TRBD1; J gene: TRBJ1-5; CDR3 protein: CASSMTGKSNQPQHF; CDR3 DNA: TGTGCCAGCAGTATGACAGGGAAGAGCAATCAGCCCCAGCATTTT
V gene: TRBV21-1; clone size: NA; CDR3 length: 18; D gene: NA; J gene: TRBJ2-7; CDR3 protein: CASNPGGSGSTDPYEQYF; CDR3 DNA: TGTGCCAGCAACCCTGGGGGTAGCGGGAGCACGGACCCCTACGAGCAGTACTTC
V gene: TRBV27; clone size: NA; CDR3 length: 17; D gene: TRBD2; J gene: TRBJ2-7; CDR3 protein: CASSFRLAGSPSYEQYF; CDR3 DNA: TGTGCCAGCAGTTTCAGACTAGCGGGATCCCCTTCCTACGAGCAGTACTTC
V gene: TRBV29-1; clone size: NA; CDR3 length: 15; D gene: NA; J gene: TRBJ1-2; CDR3 protein: CSVEFRAGGNYGYTF; CDR3 DNA: TGCAGCGTTGAATTCCGAGCGGGGGGCAACTATGGCTACACCTTC
V gene: TRBV30; clone size: NA; CDR3 length: 14; D gene: TRBD1; J gene: TRBJ2-7; CDR3 protein: CAWSGTGVINEQYF; CDR3 DNA: TGTGCCTGGTCGGGGACAGGGGTGATTAACGAGCAGTACTTC
V gene: TRBV19; clone size: NA; CDR3 length: 16; D gene: NA; J gene: TRBJ1-2; CDR3 protein: CASSLFSGALNYGYTF; CDR3 DNA: TGTGCCAGTAGTCTCTTCTCAGGGGCGCTAAACTATGGCTACACCTTC
V gene: TRBV6-5; clone size: NA; CDR3 length: 14; D gene: NA; J gene: TRBJ2-5; CDR3 protein: CASSYSPSEKTQYF; CDR3 DNA: TGTGCCAGCAGTTACTCGCCTAGCGAGAAGACCCAGTACTTC
V gene: TRBV29-1; clone size: NA; CDR3 length: 13; D gene: TRBD1; J gene: TRBJ2-7; CDR3 protein: CSAWTGGTYEQYF; CDR3 DNA: TGCAGCGCCTGGACAGGGGGCACCTACGAGCAGTACTTC
V gene: TRBV7-2; clone size: NA; CDR3 length: 19; D gene: NA; J gene: TRBJ2-1; CDR3 protein: CASAQYPDYGGYSYNEQFF; CDR3 DNA: TGTGCCAGCGCCCAATACCCTGACTATGGGGGCTATTCCTACAATGAGCAGTTCTTC
V gene: TRBV7-9; clone size: once; CDR3 length: 19; D gene: TRBD2; J gene: TRBJ2-3; CDR3 protein: CASSSFGTSGLTSTDTQYF; CDR3 DNA: TGTGCCAGCAGCTCCTTCGGGACTAGCGGTTTGACTAGCACAGATACGCAGTATTTT
V gene: TRBV5-1; clone size: NA; CDR3 length: 12; D gene: NA; J gene: TRBJ2-1; CDR3 protein: CASSEQGGEQFF; CDR3 DNA: TGCGCCAGCAGCGAACAGGGCGGAGAGCAGTTCTTC
V gene: TRBV14; clone size: NA; CDR3 length: 15; D gene: NA; J gene: TRBJ2-7; CDR3 protein: CASSQRPGPSYEQYF; CDR3 DNA: TGTGCCAGCAGCCAACGGCCAGGGCCCTCCTACGAGCAGTACTTC
V gene: TRBV5-6; clone size: NA; CDR3 length: 13; D gene: NA; J gene: TRBJ1-1; CDR3 protein: CASSSTGSTEAFF; CDR3 DNA: TGTGCCAGCAGCAGTACAGGGAGCACTGAAGCTTTCTTT
V gene: TRBV28; clone size: once; CDR3 length: 16; D gene: TRBD1; J gene: TRBJ2-5; CDR3 protein: CASSYLRGPPQETQYF; CDR3 DNA: TGTGCCAGCAGCTACCTCAGGGGGCCCCCCCAAGAGACCCAGTACTTC